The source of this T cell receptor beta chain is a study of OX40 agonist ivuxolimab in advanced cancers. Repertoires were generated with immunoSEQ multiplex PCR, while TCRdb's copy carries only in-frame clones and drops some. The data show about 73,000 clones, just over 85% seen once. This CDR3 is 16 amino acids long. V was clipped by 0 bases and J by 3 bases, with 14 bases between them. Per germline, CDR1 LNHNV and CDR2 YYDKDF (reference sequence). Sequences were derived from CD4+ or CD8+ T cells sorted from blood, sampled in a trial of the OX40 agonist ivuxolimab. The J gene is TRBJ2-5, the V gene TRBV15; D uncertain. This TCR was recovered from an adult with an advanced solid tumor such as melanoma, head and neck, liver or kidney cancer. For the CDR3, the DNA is TGTGCCACCAGCAGAGATAGGCTTGGCTTCAAAGAGACCCAGTACTTC. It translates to CATSRDRLGFKETQYF.